This T cell receptor (beta chain) came from a study of T cell clusters in autoimmune cytopenias. Approximately 36,000 genome equivalents of blood DNA were amplified for TRB. TRB was amplified by touch-down multiplex PCR, primer pools A and B combined. TCRdb reanalyzed the multiplex PCR reads and collapses them to one entry per CDR3 protein, without DNA. The listing contains nearly 7,000 distinct CDR3 sequences. CDR3 length: 17 residues. Germline V gives CDR1 MNHNS, CDR2 SASEGT. Study-wide results and limits: No experiment has yet validated the function of the T cell clusters defined in silico.

Comment on this clonotype: The antigen remains undetermined.

These data were also filed under a second study, of T cell repertoires in aging, cancer and after chemotherapy. That report notes: Clear clonal overlap appeared across healthy donor samples taken over several months to years. Age-matched healthy donors had significantly more diverse, less clonal blood TCR repertoires than untreated cancer patients. Healthy donors lost TCR diversity with age mainly through richness, cancer patients through richness and evenness.

Sequenced input: peripheral blood. This chain links TRBV6-1 with TRBJ2-2; TCRdb calls TRBD1, which cannot be checked without DNA. The receptor comes from a human donor in good health. This CDR3 reads CASSVQGITRGTGELFF.